Below, one T cell receptor beta chain is given with its context. V lost 8 bases to trimming and J lost 1 base, with 14 bases between them. The CDR3 extends over 14 amino acids. Germline CDR1 and CDR2: LGHNT and FRNRAP. These data are taken from a study of CD8 T cells in Susac syndrome. RNA in amounts of about 0.5 to 1 ug was reverse transcribed with random hexamers. TCRdb reprocessed the immunoSEQ multiplex PCR reads via MiXCR and lists one record per CDR3 protein. The sample lists 250,000 to 350,000 distinct CDR3 sequences, 92% occurring once. The chain uses TRBV12-5 and TRBJ1-1, with a weak D call TRBD1 (6 bases). The receptor was derived from a human donor with multiple sclerosis. The sample taken for sequencing was CD4+ T cells from PBMCs. This chain's CDR3 is CASNLGGPNTEAFF. The CDR3 bases are TGTGCTAGTAACCTCGGGGGCCCGAACACTGAAGCTTTCTTT.